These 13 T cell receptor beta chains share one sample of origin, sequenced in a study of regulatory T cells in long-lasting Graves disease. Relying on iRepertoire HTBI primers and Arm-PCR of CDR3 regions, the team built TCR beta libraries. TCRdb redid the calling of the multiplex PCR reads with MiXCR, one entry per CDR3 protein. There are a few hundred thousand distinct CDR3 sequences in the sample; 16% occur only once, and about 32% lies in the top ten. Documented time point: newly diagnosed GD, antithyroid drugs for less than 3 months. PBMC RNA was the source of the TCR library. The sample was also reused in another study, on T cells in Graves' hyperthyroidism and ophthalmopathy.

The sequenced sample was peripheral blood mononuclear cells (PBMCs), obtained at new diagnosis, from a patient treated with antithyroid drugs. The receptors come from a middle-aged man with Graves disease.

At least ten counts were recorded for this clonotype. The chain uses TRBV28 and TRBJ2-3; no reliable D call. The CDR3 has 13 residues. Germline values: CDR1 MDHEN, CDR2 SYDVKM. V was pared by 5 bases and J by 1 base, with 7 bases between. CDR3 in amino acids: CASSTLGTDTQYF. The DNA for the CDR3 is TGTGCCAGCAGTACTCTTGGCACAGATACGCAGTATTTT.

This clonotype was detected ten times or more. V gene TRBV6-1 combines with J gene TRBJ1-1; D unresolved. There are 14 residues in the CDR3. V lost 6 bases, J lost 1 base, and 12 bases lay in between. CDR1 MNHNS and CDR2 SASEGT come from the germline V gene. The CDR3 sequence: CASRLTSGNTEAFF. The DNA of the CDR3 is TGTGCCAGCAGGCTGACCTCTGGGAACACTGAAGCTTTCTTT.

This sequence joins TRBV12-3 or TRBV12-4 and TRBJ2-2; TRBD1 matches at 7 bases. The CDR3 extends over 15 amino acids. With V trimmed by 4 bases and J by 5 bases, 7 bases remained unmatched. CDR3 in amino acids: CASSSRAGGTGELFF. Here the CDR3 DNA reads TGTGCCAGCAGTTCCCGAGCAGGGGGAACCGGGGAGCTGTTTTTT.

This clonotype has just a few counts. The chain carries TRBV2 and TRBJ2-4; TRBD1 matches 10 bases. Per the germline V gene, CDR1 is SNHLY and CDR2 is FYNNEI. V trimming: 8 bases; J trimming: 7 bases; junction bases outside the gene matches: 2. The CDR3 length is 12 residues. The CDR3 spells CASRDRGNIQYF. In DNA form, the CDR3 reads TGTGCCAGCCGGGACAGGGGTAACATTCAGTACTTC.

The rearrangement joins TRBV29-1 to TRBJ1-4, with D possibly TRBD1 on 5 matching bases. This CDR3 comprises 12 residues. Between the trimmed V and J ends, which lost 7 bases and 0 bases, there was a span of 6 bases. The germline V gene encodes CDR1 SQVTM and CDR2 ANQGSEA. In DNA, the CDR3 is TGCAGCGCGACAGCAACTAATGAAAAACTGTTTTTT. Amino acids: CSATATNEKLFF.

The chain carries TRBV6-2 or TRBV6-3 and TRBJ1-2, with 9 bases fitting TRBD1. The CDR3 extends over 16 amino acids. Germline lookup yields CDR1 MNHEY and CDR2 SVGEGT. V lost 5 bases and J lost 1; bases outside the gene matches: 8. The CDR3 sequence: CASSERTGGGNYGYTF. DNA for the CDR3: TGTGCCAGCAGTGAAAGAACAGGGGGCGGTAACTATGGCTACACCTTC.

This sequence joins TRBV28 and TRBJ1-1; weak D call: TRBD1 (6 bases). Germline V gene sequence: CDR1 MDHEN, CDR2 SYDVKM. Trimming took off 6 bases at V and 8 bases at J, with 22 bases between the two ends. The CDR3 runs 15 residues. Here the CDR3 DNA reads TGTGCCAGCAGACACACAGGGTTTCCAGTCGGAGAAGCTTTCTTT. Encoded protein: CASRHTGFPVGEAFF.

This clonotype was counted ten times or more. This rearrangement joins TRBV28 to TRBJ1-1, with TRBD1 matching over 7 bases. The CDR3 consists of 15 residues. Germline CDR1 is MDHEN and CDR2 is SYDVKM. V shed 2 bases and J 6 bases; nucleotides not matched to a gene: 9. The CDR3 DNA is TGTGCCAGCAGTTTACTCCACAGGGGTTACGCTGAAGCTTTCTTT. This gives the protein CASSLLHRGYAEAFF.

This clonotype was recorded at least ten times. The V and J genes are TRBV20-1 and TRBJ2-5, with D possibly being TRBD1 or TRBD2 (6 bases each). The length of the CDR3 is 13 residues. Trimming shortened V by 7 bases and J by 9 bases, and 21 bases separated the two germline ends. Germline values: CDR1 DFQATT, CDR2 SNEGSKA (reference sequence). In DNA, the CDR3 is TGCAGTGTCTTAGAAATCGGAGGGGGGTCCCAGTACTTC. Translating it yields CSVLEIGGGSQYF.

The CDR3 loop reads CASSRRGNRAVSSQYF. For the CDR3, the DNA is TGTGCCAGCAGCCGCCGGGGGAACCGAGCGGTATCTTCGCAGTACTTC. V is TRBV28 and J is TRBJ2-7; D might be TRBD2 (6 bases). The CDR3 loop spans 16 amino acids. Germline V gene lookup returns CDR1 MDHEN and CDR2 SYDVKM. V lost 6 bases and J 9 bases, leaving 27 bases between the germline ends. The full variable domain, in which reference TRBV28 and TRBJ2-7 provide the parts outside the CDR3, is DVKVTQSSRYLVKRTGEKVFLECVQDMDHENMFWYRQDPGLGLRLIYFSYDVKMKEKGDIPEGYSVSREKKERFSLILESASTNQTSMYLCASSRRGNRAVSSQYFGPGTRLTVT.

The CDR3, as DNA: TGCAGTGCTAGAGAATTCCGGAACCAAGAGACCCAGTACTTC. Its translation: CSAREFRNQETQYF. The V and J genes are TRBV20-1 and TRBJ2-5; D unclear. Germline loops: CDR1 DFQATT, CDR2 SNEGSKA (reference sequence). V lost 0 bases and J 0 bases, leaving 8 bases between the germline ends. This CDR3 comprises 14 residues.

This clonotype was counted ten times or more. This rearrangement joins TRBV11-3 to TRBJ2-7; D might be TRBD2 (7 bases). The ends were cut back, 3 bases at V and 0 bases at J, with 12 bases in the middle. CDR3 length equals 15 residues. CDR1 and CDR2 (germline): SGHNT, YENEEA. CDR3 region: CASSLSRGASYEQYF. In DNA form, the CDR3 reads TGTGCCAGCAGCTTGAGCCGGGGGGCCTCCTACGAGCAGTACTTC.

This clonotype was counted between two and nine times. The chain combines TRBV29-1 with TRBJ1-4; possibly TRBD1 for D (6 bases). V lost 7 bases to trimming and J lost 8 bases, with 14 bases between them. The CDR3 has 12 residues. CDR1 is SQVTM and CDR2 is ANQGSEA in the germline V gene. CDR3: CSGGGLGEKLFF. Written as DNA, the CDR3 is TGCAGCGGAGGGGGGCTCGGCGAAAAACTGTTTTTT.